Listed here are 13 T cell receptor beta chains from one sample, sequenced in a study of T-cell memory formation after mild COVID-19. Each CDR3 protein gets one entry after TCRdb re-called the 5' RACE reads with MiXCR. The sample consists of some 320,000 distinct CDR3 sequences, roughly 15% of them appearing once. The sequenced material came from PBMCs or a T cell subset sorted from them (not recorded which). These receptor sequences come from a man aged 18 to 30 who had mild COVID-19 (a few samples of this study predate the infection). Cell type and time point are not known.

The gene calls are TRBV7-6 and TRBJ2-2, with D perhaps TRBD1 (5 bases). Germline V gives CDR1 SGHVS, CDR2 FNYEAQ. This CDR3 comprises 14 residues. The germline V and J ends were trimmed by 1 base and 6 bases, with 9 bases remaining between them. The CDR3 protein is CASSLVSRAGELFF. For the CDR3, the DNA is TGTGCCAGCAGCTTAGTATCCAGGGCCGGGGAGCTGTTTTTT.

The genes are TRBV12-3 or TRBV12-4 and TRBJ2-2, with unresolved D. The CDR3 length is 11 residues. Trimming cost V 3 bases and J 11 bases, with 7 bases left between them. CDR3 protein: CASSFKVELFF. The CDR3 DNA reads TGTGCCAGCAGTTTTAAGGTTGAGCTGTTTTTT.

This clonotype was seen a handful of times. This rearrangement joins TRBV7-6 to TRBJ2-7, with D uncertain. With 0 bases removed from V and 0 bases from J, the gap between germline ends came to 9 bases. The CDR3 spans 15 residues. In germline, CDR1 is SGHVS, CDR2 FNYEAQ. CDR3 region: CASSLAGIGSYEQYF. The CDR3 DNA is TGTGCCAGCAGCTTAGCGGGGATAGGCTCCTACGAGCAGTACTTC.

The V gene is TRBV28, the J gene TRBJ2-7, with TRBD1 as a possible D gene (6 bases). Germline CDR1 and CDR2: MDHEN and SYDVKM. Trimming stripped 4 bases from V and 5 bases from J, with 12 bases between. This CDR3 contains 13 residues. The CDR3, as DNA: TGTGCCAGCAGTTCTCCACAGGGAAACGAGCAGTACTTC. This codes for CASSSPQGNEQYF.

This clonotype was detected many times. In DNA form, the CDR3 reads TGCGCCAGCAACCCCCAGCGGGGGGGCGAGACCCAGTACTTC. The encoded protein is CASNPQRGGETQYF. The chain recombines TRBV10-2 with TRBJ2-5, with 10 bases fitting TRBD2. The length of the CDR3 is 14 residues. The junction had 7 bases not matched to a gene; V was cut back by 7 bases and J by 5 bases. CDR1 and CDR2 from the germline V gene are WSHSY and SAAADI.

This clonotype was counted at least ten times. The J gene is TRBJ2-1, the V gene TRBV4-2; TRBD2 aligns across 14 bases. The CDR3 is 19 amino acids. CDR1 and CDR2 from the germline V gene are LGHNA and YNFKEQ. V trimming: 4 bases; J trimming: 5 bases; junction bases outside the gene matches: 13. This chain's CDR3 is CASSPADLMGLAGDNEQFF. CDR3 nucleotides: TGTGCCAGCAGCCCGGCGGACTTAATGGGACTAGCGGGGGACAATGAGCAGTTCTTC.

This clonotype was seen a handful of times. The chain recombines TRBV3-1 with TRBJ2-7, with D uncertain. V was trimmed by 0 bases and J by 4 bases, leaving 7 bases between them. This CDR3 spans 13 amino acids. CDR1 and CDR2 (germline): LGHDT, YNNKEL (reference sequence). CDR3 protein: CASSQDQRYEQYF. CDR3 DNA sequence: TGTGCCAGCAGCCAAGATCAGAGGTACGAGCAGTACTTC.

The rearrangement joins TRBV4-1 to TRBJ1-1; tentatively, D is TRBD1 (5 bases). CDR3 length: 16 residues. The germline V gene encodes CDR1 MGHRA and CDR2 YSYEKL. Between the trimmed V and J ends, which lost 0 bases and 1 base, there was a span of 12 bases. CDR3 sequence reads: CASSQDSGAGNTEAFF. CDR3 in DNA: TGCGCCAGCAGCCAAGATTCTGGGGCTGGGAACACTGAAGCTTTCTTT.

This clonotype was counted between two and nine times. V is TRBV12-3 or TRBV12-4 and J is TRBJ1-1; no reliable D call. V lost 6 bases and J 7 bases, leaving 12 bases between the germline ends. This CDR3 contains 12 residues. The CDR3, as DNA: TGTGCCAGCAGCGGACGGGTTGGTGAAGCTTTCTTT. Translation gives CASSGRVGEAFF.

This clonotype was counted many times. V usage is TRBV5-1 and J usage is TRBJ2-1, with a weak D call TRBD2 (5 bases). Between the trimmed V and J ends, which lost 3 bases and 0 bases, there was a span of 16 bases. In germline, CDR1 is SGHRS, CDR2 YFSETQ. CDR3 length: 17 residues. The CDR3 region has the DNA TGCGCCAGCAGCTCCACGGCAGGCAGCGGCTCCTACAATGAGCAGTTCTTC. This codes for CASSSTAGSGSYNEQFF.

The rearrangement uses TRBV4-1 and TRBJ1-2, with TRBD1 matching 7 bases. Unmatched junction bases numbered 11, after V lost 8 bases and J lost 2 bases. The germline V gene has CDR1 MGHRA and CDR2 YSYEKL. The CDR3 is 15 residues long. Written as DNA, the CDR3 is TGCGCCAGCCGGAACCCAGGGGGGAGAAACTATGGCTACACCTTC. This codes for CASRNPGGRNYGYTF.

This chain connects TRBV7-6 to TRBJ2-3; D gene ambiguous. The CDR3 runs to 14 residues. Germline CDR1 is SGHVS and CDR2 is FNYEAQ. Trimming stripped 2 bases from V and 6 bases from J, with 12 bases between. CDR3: CASSLTASWDTQYF. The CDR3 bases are TGTGCCAGCAGCTTAACAGCCTCTTGGGATACGCAGTATTTT.

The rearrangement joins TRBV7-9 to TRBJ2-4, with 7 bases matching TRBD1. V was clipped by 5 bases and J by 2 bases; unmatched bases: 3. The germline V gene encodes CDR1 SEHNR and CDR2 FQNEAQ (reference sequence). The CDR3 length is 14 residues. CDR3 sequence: CASSVQGPKNIQYF. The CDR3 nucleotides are TGTGCCAGCAGCGTACAGGGGCCCAAAAACATTCAGTACTTC.